The rows below give T cell receptor beta chains drawn from one sample of a study of cytomegalovirus exposure and HLA in healthy donors. Method: immunoSEQ multiplex PCR; TCRdb's copy keeps in-frame clones and lacks some. The table has more than 150,000 clones, roughly 80% seen once; the top ten hold roughly 8.2%. Sequencing was done on a sample of PBMCs. These receptor sequences come from a middle-aged woman in good health and CMV-seropositive. CDR3s include the opening cysteine and the closing phenylalanine or tryptophan. A D gene is named only where the DNA matches it firmly. Some rows have no size entry. The others give once, few or many, or a class for an expanded clone.

CDR3 DNA,CDR3 protein,D gene,J gene,V gene,clone size
TGTGCCAGCATCTCAACAGGTTACTCCTACGAGCAGTACTTC,CASISTGYSYEQYF,-,TRBJ2-7,TRBV6-1,few
TGTGCCACCAGCAGATTGTTCGACACTGAAGCTTTCTTT,CATSRLFDTEAFF,-,TRBJ1-1,TRBV15,-
TGTGCCAGCAGTTCCGCCTCCGGGACAGGGACCCATGGGTATGGCTACACCTTC,CASSSASGTGTHGYGYTF,TRBD1,TRBJ1-2,TRBV27,-
TGTGCCAGTAGTCCGCAGACAGGGCGTTCTTACACCTTC,CASSPQTGRSYTF,TRBD1,TRBJ1-2,TRBV19,-
TGTGCCAGCAGCTTAGGCGGAGGGAGACTCACAGATACGCAGTATTTT,CASSLGGGRLTDTQYF,-,TRBJ2-3,TRBV13,once
TGCAGCGTTCACGACAGGGACTATGGCTACACCTTC,CSVHDRDYGYTF,TRBD1,TRBJ1-2,TRBV29-1,few
TGTGCCAGCAGCGCCCCTGGGGCAGGGTCCTACGAGCAGTACTTC,CASSAPGAGSYEQYF,-,TRBJ2-7,TRBV9,-
TGCGCCAGCAGCTTGTGGGGCGGGGGCACAGATACGCAGTATTTT,CASSLWGGGTDTQYF,-,TRBJ2-3,TRBV5-1,once
TGTGCCAGCAGCCCAAAAGGGACAGCTTTAAACTATGGCTACACCTTC,CASSPKGTALNYGYTF,TRBD1,TRBJ1-2,TRBV11-2,-
TGTGCCAGCAGTCCGACAGGGCCTACTTCCTACGAGCAGTACTTC,CASSPTGPTSYEQYF,TRBD1,TRBJ2-7,TRBV28,-
TGTGCCAGCAGCCAAGAGTCGTACAGGGGTATCTACGAGCAGTACTTC,CASSQESYRGIYEQYF,TRBD1,TRBJ2-7,TRBV14,-
TGTGCCACCAGCAGAGCTCTCTCGGGTGGGACCCAGTACTTC,CATSRALSGGTQYF,-,TRBJ2-5,TRBV15,few
TGTGCCAGCAGCTTCGGGACAGGGGCGGACGAGCAGTACTTC,CASSFGTGADEQYF,TRBD1,TRBJ2-7,TRBV11-2,-
TGCGCCAGCAGGACAGATTTTAACTATGGCTACACCTTC,CASRTDFNYGYTF,-,TRBJ1-2,TRBV5-1,once
TGTGCCAGCAGCTTAGTTGGACAGGGGGCGATCGAGCAGTACTTC,CASSLVGQGAIEQYF,TRBD1,TRBJ2-7,TRBV7-2,-
TGTGCCAGCACCAAACAGGGGGCAAGCACAGATACGCAGTATTTT,CASTKQGASTDTQYF,TRBD1,TRBJ2-3,TRBV2,-
TGTGCCAGCAGTGTTGCAGGGTCCCTGAGCACTGAAGCTTTCTTT,CASSVAGSLSTEAFF,-,TRBJ1-1,TRBV2,-
TGTGCCAGCAGCCGCTACAGGGAGAGGTTTGAAAAACTGTTTTTT,CASSRYRERFEKLFF,-,TRBJ1-4,TRBV5-6,-
TGCAGCGTTGAGGGGAGACCAGTGGACTTCACAGATACGCAGTATTTT,CSVEGRPVDFTDTQYF,-,TRBJ2-3,TRBV29-1,-
TGTGCCAGTAGCCTGGGACAGACATGGGAGCTGTTTTTT,CASSLGQTWELFF,TRBD1,TRBJ2-2,TRBV19,-
TGCAGTACAATCCAGCGGGAGTCGTATGAGACCCAGTACTTC,CSTIQRESYETQYF,TRBD2,TRBJ2-5,TRBV29-1,-
TGTGCTAGTGGTAGCGAACAGGGTAAGATTTGTCAGCCCCAGCATTTT,CASGSEQGKICQPQHF,-,TRBJ1-5,TRBV12-5,few
TGCGCCAGCAGCTTGGAGGACGGGGTGTATGGAGAGACCCAGTACTTC,CASSLEDGVYGETQYF,-,TRBJ2-5,TRBV5-1,few
TGCAGCGTCACAGGGGGCTCTCCCTCCTACGAGCAGTACTTC,CSVTGGSPSYEQYF,TRBD1,TRBJ2-7,TRBV29-1,few
TGTGCCAGCAGCAGCAGGAGGAGCGGGGGGTACAATGAGCAGTTCTTC,CASSSRRSGGYNEQFF,TRBD2,TRBJ2-1,TRBV6-6,-
TGCGCCAGCAGTGCCCTCACGACTAGCGGGAGGGCCCCCGAGCAGTACTTC,CASSALTTSGRAPEQYF,TRBD2,TRBJ2-7,TRBV10-2,-
TGCGCCAGCAGCTTGGGGCGATTCGGGTATGGCTACACCTTC,CASSLGRFGYGYTF,-,TRBJ1-2,TRBV5-1,-
TGCGCCAGCAGTCGCGCGGGGCAGGCGGAAGCTAATGAAAAACTGTTTTTT,CASSRAGQAEANEKLFF,-,TRBJ1-4,TRBV5-1,-
TGTGCCAGCTCAGCAGGGATGATGGGTGAAACCGGGGAGCTGTTTTTT,CASSAGMMGETGELFF,-,TRBJ2-2,TRBV9,few
TGTGCCAGCAGGATAGGGGTTGACTATGGCTACACCTTC,CASRIGVDYGYTF,-,TRBJ1-2,TRBV28,-
TGTGCCAGCAGTAGACAGGGGGCGAGTGGAAACACCATATATTTT,CASSRQGASGNTIYF,TRBD1,TRBJ1-3,TRBV6-5,once
TGTGCCTGCCCGGTGGTGCGAACACCACAGGGGGCTGAAGCTTTCTTT,CACPVVRTPQGAEAFF,TRBD1,TRBJ1-1,TRBV30,-
TGTGCCAGCAGTTACCTAGCGGGACCCTCCTACAATGAGCAGTTCTTC,CASSYLAGPSYNEQFF,TRBD2,TRBJ2-1,TRBV28,-
TGTGCCAGCAGCTTAGCCCCGACTCTCTCCTACAATGAGCAGTTCTTC,CASSLAPTLSYNEQFF,-,TRBJ2-1,TRBV7-8,-
TGTGCCAGTAGTATCATTTACAGAGAGACCCAGTACTTC,CASSIIYRETQYF,-,TRBJ2-5,TRBV19,-
TGTGCCAGCAGCTTCGGGGTGGGAGATACGCAGTATTTT,CASSFGVGDTQYF,-,TRBJ2-3,TRBV7-3,-
TGCAGCGGGACGGGAGATTTCCACGACGAGCAGTACTTC,CSGTGDFHDEQYF,-,TRBJ2-7,TRBV29-1,-
TGTGCCATCAGCGAGCTTTCGAGTGACAGGAATGGCTACACCTTC,CAISELSSDRNGYTF,-,TRBJ1-2,TRBV10-3,-
TGTGCCAGCAGTTCACCGGGACTATACTACGAGCAGTACTTC,CASSSPGLYYEQYF,TRBD2,TRBJ2-7,TRBV28,-
TGTGCCAGCAGCCGGGACAGGAGCTCTGGAAACACCATATATTTT,CASSRDRSSGNTIYF,TRBD1,TRBJ1-3,TRBV7-9,once
TGTGCCAGCAGCTACGGACAGGGGGTAGGTAATCAGCCCCAGCATTTT,CASSYGQGVGNQPQHF,TRBD1,TRBJ1-5,TRBV7-2,-
TGTGCCAGCAGTTTGTCACAGGGGCTAGCCGAGCAGTACTTC,CASSLSQGLAEQYF,TRBD1,TRBJ2-7,TRBV27,-
TGTGCCAGCAGCCTCTATATGAGCACCGGGGAGCTGTTTTTT,CASSLYMSTGELFF,-,TRBJ2-2,TRBV5-5,-
TGTGCCAGCAGTTTACCAGGGAACCCCCAGCATTTT,CASSLPGNPQHF,-,TRBJ1-5,TRBV27,-
TGTGCCAGCAGTTACTCCAGGGTCGATGAGCAGTTCTTC,CASSYSRVDEQFF,-,TRBJ2-1,TRBV6-6,-
TGTGCCAGCAGTTTACCTTCGTCTCGGAGGGTGAACACCGGGGAGCTGTTTTTT,CASSLPSSRRVNTGELFF,-,TRBJ2-2,TRBV27,-
TGTGCCAGCAGAGACAGGAGCGCTAACTATGGCTACACCTTC,CASRDRSANYGYTF,-,TRBJ1-2,TRBV5-4,few